This TCR beta chain was identified in a study of T cell responses to AZD1222 COVID-19 vaccine. Study-level results: Spike-specific TCR breadth and depth grew following two AZD1222 doses. Baseline serostatus was positive in only six AZD1222 recipients. Clonal diversity was possibly underestimated, and the donors were mostly white British, with more females. Regions 160-218 and 743-854 held dominance among vaccine-associated CD4 TCRs, which spanned spike.

Comments on this clone: Its antigen is as yet unknown.

The CDR3 sequence is 14 residues long. V lost 5 bases to trimming and J lost 2 bases, with 13 bases between them. The germline V gene encodes CDR1 SGHNT and CDR2 YENEEA. The repertoire was sequenced with immunoSEQ multiplex PCR; TCRdb's copy has only in-frame clones and lacks some. This sample has 90,000 to 100,000 clones, with 88% found just once. The clonotype originates from an adult who received the AZD1222 COVID-19 vaccine. Here the sequenced sample was peripheral blood, taken 28 days after the second AZD1222 dose. V gene TRBV11-3 combines with J gene TRBJ2-7; D is perhaps TRBD1 (5 bases). Written as DNA, the CDR3 is TGTGCCAGCAGCAAGGGGCCAGGGACCTACGAGCAGTACTTC. Amino acid sequence: CASSKGPGTYEQYF.